A single sample is the source of the 15 T cell receptor beta chains below, sequenced in a study of shared clonotypes between healthy human individuals. Sequenced by immunoSEQ multiplex PCR; TCRdb stores in-frame clones only, minus some. Among about 1.9 million clones listed, over 85% were seen once. Terminally differentiated effector memory CD45RA+ cells were excluded from the naive CD8 cells, which were CD45RO-negative and positively selected for CCR7. Sequenced sample: naive CD8+ T cells from PBMCs. The source of these receptors is a man aged 18 to 29 in good health. Some clones in this sample may be carry-over from other donors' samples.

The V and J genes are TRBV6-5 and TRBJ2-7; D uncertain. V shed 0 bases and J shed 5 bases, with 5 bases lying between them. The CDR3 is 12 amino acids. Germline assignment: CDR1 MNHEY and CDR2 SVGAGI. The CDR3 spells CASSYSPHEQYF. The CDR3, as DNA: TGTGCCAGCAGTTACTCTCCACACGAGCAGTACTTC.

The chain recombines TRBV7-2 with TRBJ2-1; the D is unclear. The germline gives CDR1 SGHTA, CDR2 FQGNSA. The CDR3 has 16 residues. The ends were cut back, 0 bases at V and 2 bases at J, with 11 bases in the middle. In DNA form, the CDR3 reads TGTGCCAGCAGCTTAGCGGAGCGATGGCCCTACAATGAGCAGTTCTTC. The encoded protein is CASSLAERWPYNEQFF.

A note on this clone: Other DNA sequences in this specimen translate into the identical CDR3. This chain uses TRBV7-8 with TRBJ2-7; D not certain. This CDR3 has 11 residues. Germline CDR1 and CDR2: SGHVS and FQNEAQ. Trimming shortened V by 5 bases and J by 1 base, and 3 bases separated the two germline ends. The CDR3 nucleotides are TGTGCCAGCAGCCCGTCCTACGAGCAGTACTTC. Its protein product is CASSPSYEQYF.

The CDR3 sequence: CASSFRGPGNTEAFF. CDR3 nucleotides: TGTGCCAGTAGTTTCAGGGGGCCCGGGAACACTGAAGCTTTCTTT. V gene TRBV19 combines with J gene TRBJ1-1; TRBD1 matches 8 bases. Unmatched junction bases numbered 6, after V lost 5 bases and J lost 1 base. The length of the CDR3 is 15 residues. Germline-derived CDR1 and CDR2 are LNHDA and SQIVND (reference sequence).

The V call is TRBV7-2, the J call TRBJ2-7, with D perhaps matching TRBD2 (6 bases). This CDR3 has 15 residues. V lost 5 bases to trimming and J lost 3 bases, with 17 bases between them. Looked up from germline, CDR1 is SGHTA and CDR2 is FQGNSA. The CDR3 loop reads CASSPRLDPNYEQYF. CDR3 DNA: TGTGCCAGCAGCCCAAGACTAGACCCAAACTACGAGCAGTACTTC.

The chain links TRBV5-1 to TRBJ2-1, with 7 bases aligning to TRBD2. Losses at the gene ends were 3 bases for V and 6 bases for J; bases not matched to a gene: 15. The germline gives CDR1 SGHRS, CDR2 YFSETQ. CDR3 length equals 17 residues. CDR3 region: CASSWGGATYTGNEQFF. CDR3 nucleotide sequence: TGCGCCAGCAGCTGGGGGGGAGCAACCTACACGGGCAATGAGCAGTTCTTC.

The gene calls are TRBV13 and TRBJ2-5; no definite D call. The CDR3 has 14 amino acids. CDR1 and CDR2 from the germline V gene are PRHDT and FYEKMQ (reference sequence). V lost 5 bases to trimming and J lost 5 bases, with 15 bases between them. The DNA for the CDR3 is TGTGCCAGCAGCCCGCCAGGTTACGAGGAGACCCAGTACTTC. Its translation: CASSPPGYEETQYF.

The V call is TRBV27, the J call TRBJ1-5; D might be TRBD1 (5 bases). Trimming took 1 base from V and 7 from J, leaving 8 bases between them. Germline CDR1 MNHEY, CDR2 SMNVEV (reference sequence). This CDR3 has 13 residues. The chain's CDR3 is CASSLWQGQPQHF. The CDR3 DNA is TGTGCCAGCAGTTTATGGCAGGGCCAGCCCCAGCATTTT.

V usage is TRBV5-6 and J usage is TRBJ2-7; D call uncertain. CDR1 and CDR2 from the germline V gene are SGHDT and YYEEEE. V was pared by 2 bases and J by 7 bases, with 16 bases between. This CDR3 spans 14 amino acids. CDR3 coding DNA: TGTGCCAGCAGCTTTGGCGGCCCCTCCGTTGAGCAGTACTTC. Translating it yields CASSFGGPSVEQYF.

With regard to this clone: This sample includes further DNA sequences coding for the same CDR3. This chain links TRBV4-2 with TRBJ2-7, with a possible D match to TRBD1 (6 bases). This CDR3 has 15 amino acids. Germline CDR1 LGHNA, CDR2 YNFKEQ. Trimming took off 1 base at V and 0 bases at J, with 10 bases between the two ends. CDR3 coding DNA: TGTGCCAGCAGCCAAGGACGGGACACCTCCTACGAGCAGTACTTC. It codes for CASSQGRDTSYEQYF.

The chain has TRBV14 and TRBJ2-2; D is undetermined. V gave up 3 bases and J gave up 6 bases, with 5 bases separating them. The length of the CDR3 is 12 residues. CDR1 and CDR2 (germline): SGHDN, FVKESK. The CDR3 region is CASSHPAGELFF. CDR3 sequence (DNA): TGTGCCAGCAGCCACCCGGCCGGGGAGCTGTTTTTT. Drawing the rest from reference TRBV14 and TRBJ2-2, the complete variable domain is EAGVTQFPSHSVIEKGQTVTLRCDPISGHDNLYWYRRVMGKEIKFLLHFVKESKQDESGMPNNRFLAERTGGTYSTLKVQPAELEDSGVYFCASSHPAGELFFGEGSRLTVL.

The sample holds one count of this clone. V is TRBV27 and J is TRBJ2-1; TRBD2 is a possible D gene (6 bases). With 7 bases removed from V and 5 bases from J, the gap between germline ends came to 15 bases. Germline V gene data show CDR1 as MNHEY and CDR2 as SMNVEV (reference sequence). This CDR3 comprises 14 residues. Here the CDR3 DNA reads TGTGCCAGCACCCCGGGGGACTTGCACAATGAGCAGTTCTTC. It is translated as CASTPGDLHNEQFF.

This chain uses TRBV5-1 with TRBJ1-4; D perhaps matches TRBD1 (5 bases). CDR1 and CDR2 (germline): SGHRS, YFSETQ. V gave up 3 bases and J gave up 7 bases, with 19 bases separating them. The CDR3 runs 16 residues. In nucleotides, the CDR3 is TGCGCCAGCAGCTCTGGGGCCGGAGGGTGGGCTGAAAAACTGTTTTTT. It specifies CASSSGAGGWAEKLFF.

In this sample, this clone turned up once. The gene calls are TRBV5-4 and TRBJ2-7; possible D gene TRBD1, 5 bases. V lost 3 bases and J lost 3, with 19 bases in between. The CDR3 is 16 amino acids. Per the germline V gene, CDR1 is SGHNT and CDR2 is YYREEE (reference sequence). CDR3 sequence (DNA): TGTGCCAGCAGCTCCGATTGGACCGACAGAAACTACGAGCAGTACTTC. This encodes CASSSDWTDRNYEQYF.

This clone has only one observation. The V gene is TRBV7-9, the J gene TRBJ1-2; 9 positions agree with TRBD1. Per germline, CDR1 SEHNR and CDR2 FQNEAQ (reference sequence). The length of the CDR3 is 16 residues. V trimming: 4 bases; J trimming: 2 bases; junction bases outside the gene matches: 8. DNA for the CDR3: TGTGCCAGCAGCTCCGATATGGACAGGGGAAACTATGGCTACACCTTC. Protein sequence: CASSSDMDRGNYGYTF. Looking up the rest from reference TRBV7-9 and TRBJ1-2 gives the full variable domain: DTGVSQNPRHKITKRGQNVTFRCDPISEHNRLYWYRQTLGQGPEFLTYFQNEAQLEKSRLLSDRFSAERPKGSFSTLEIQRTEQGDSAMYLCASSSDMDRGNYGYTFGSGTRLTVV.